The sequence of this T cell receptor beta chain was determined in a study of cytomegalovirus exposure and HLA in healthy donors. Notes on the study in general: Presence/absence analyses assumed roughly uniform sequencing depth across donors. Among immune exposure information, only CMV serostatus was available.

With 60 Vbeta and 13 Jbeta primers, the PCR was carried out. Only in-frame clones appear in the TCRdb table, and some are missing; sequencing was by immunoSEQ multiplex PCR. The table has approximately 190,000 clones, 80% to 85% seen once. As for this clone: Its target is not known.

The receptor comes from a man aged 35 to 55 in good health and CMV-seropositive. The material sequenced was PBMCs.

CDR3 in amino acids: CASSKVSGGVYNEQFF. Written as DNA, the CDR3 is TGTGCCAGCAGCAAAGTGAGCGGGGGAGTCTACAATGAGCAGTTCTTC. The chain has TRBV21-1 and TRBJ2-1; the table's D call of TRBD2 was not tested on the DNA. TRBV21-1 is noted as a pseudogene. The CDR3 runs to 16 residues.